Listed below are T cell receptor beta chains from one sample, sequenced in a study of T cell responses to AZD1222 COVID-19 vaccine. Profiling relied on immunoSEQ multiplex PCR, and the TCRdb table lists in-frame clones only, not all of them. This table holds almost 70,000 clones, 75% to 90% found once. Source: peripheral blood, taken 28 days after the second AZD1222 dose. These receptors were collected from an adult who received the AZD1222 COVID-19 vaccine. CDR3s leave out the opening cysteine and the closing phenylalanine or tryptophan.

j_call | v_call | cdr3_aa
TRBJ2-2 | TRBV19 | ASSLGPNGGSGELF
TRBJ2-2 | TRBV5-1 | ASSRLAQNTGELF
TRBJ1-5 | TRBV10-2 | ASSLQGFPLPQH
TRBJ2-7 | TRBV11-2 | ASSSAGWEQY
TRBJ1-2 | TRBV6-5 | ASSSKTGPDT
TRBJ2-5 | TRBV5-1 | ASSFTAGDQETQY
TRBJ2-1 | TRBV29-1 | SVDVSGVYDEQF
TRBJ1-6 | TRBV11-2 | ASTYRQEGAPLH
TRBJ2-7 | TRBV3-1/TRBV3-2 | ASSRGQSYEQY
TRBJ2-5 | TRBV21-1 | ASNPPRRDETQY
TRBJ2-4 | TRBV7-2 | ASSGGASRGIQY